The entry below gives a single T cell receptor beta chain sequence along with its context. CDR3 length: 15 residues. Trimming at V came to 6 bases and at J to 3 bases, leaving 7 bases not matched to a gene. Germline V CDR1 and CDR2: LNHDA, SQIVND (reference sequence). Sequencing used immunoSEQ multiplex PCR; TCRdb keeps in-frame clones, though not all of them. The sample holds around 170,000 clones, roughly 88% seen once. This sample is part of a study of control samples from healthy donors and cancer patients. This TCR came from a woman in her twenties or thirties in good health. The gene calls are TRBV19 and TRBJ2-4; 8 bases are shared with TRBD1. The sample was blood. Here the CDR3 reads CASSRATGDKNIQYF. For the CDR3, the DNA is TGTGCCAGTAGCCGGGCGACAGGGGACAAAAACATTCAGTACTTC.